The sequence of this T cell receptor (beta chain) was determined in a study of blood T cell repertoires in COVID-19. On the study more broadly: The study drew acute and convalescent COVID-19 samples from the United States, Italy and Spain. In each case, the material was cDNA or gDNA derived from T cells, B-cell-depleted T cells, or PBMCs.

Authors' analysis steps: For nucleated cells, counts were estimated from reference gene primer amplification. The table came from immunoSEQ multiplex PCR; TCRdb's copy has only in-frame clones and leaves some out. V and J calls plus clone size are reproduced from that table; the DNA served to infer D and trimming. The sample lists approximately 210,000 clones, 88% seen once, with 1.7% in the top ten. The sample was peripheral blood. The sequence was obtained from a man aged 65-85 years with acute or convalescent COVID-19.

The DNA for the CDR3 is TGTGCCAGCAGCTGGGGACAGAACTCGAACTATGGCTACACCTTC. Translation: CASSWGQNSNYGYTF. The rearrangement uses TRBV7-9 and TRBJ1-2; TRBD1 aligns across 7 bases. This CDR3 is 15 amino acids long. Losses at the gene ends were 4 bases for V and 2 bases for J; bases not matched to a gene: 7. CDR1 and CDR2 from the germline V gene are SEHNR and FQNEAQ (reference sequence).